This T cell receptor beta chain was identified in a study of shared clonotypes between healthy human individuals. Findings of the study overall: Owing to a small donor count, the genetic and exposure-history diversity represented was limited. Across several donors, naive CD4 shared around 5%, naive CD8 around 4%, memory CD4 roughly 2.1%, memory CD8 about 0.4%. Sequencing of the sorted subsets was shown by rarefaction to be incomplete despite large depth.

What CD8 memory combined were CD45RO+ cells and CCR7-negative CD45RA+ TemRA cells. Regarding this clone: Antigen: not known.

CDR3 length equals 15 residues. V was clipped by 6 bases and J by 9 bases, with 21 bases between them. Germline lookup yields CDR1 MNHNS and CDR2 SASEGT. Sequencing was performed with immunoSEQ multiplex PCR; in TCRdb, only in-frame clones are kept and a portion is missing. The sample has 90,000 to 120,000 clones; around 68% are singletons. Sequencing was performed on memory CD8+ T cells sorted from blood. Subset defined: CD45RO+ cells pooled with CCR7-negative TemRA cells. The V and J genes are TRBV6-1 and TRBJ1-5; D uncertain. This clonotype was obtained from a woman aged 30 to 39 in good health. CDR3 sequence reads: CASSENGAYWTPQHF. The CDR3 DNA sequence: TGTGCCAGCAGCGAGAACGGAGCTTACTGGACGCCCCAGCATTTT.